This TCR beta chain was recorded in a study of shared clonotypes between healthy human individuals. General observations from the study: Clonotypes shared by all four donors outscored non-shared clonotypes in generation probability.

The germline CDR1 and CDR2 sequences are MNHEY and SVGAGI. The CDR3 has 14 amino acids. V gave up 6 bases and J gave up 4 bases, with 15 bases separating them. As regards this clone: The antigen remains unidentified.

DNA at approximately 200 ng, around 30,000 T cell genomes, went into sorted-subset replicate PCRs. Sequencing was performed with immunoSEQ multiplex PCR; in TCRdb, only in-frame clones are kept and a portion is missing. This repertoire shows roughly 2 million clones, over 85% found once; its top ten account for 0.13%. This chain links TRBV6-5 with TRBJ2-5; D is possibly TRBD1 (6 bases). The clonotype originates from a man in his late teens or twenties in good health. Sequencing used naive CD4+ T cells sorted from blood. The subset was: CD45RA+ positively selected. The CDR3 DNA sequence: TGTGCCAGCAGCTCCCAGGGGAGCGGAGAGACCCAGTACTTC. Translated: CASSSQGSGETQYF.